Sequencing of this T cell receptor beta chain was carried out in a study of CD8 T cells in Susac syndrome. Between the trimmed V and J ends, which lost 8 bases and 5 bases, there was a span of 25 bases. The length of the CDR3 is 16 residues. CDR1 and CDR2 from the germline V gene are MNHEY and SVGEGT. Random hexamers were used to reverse transcribe an amount of about 0.5 to 1 ug RNA. Across 54 Vbeta and 13 Jbeta, TCR beta CDR3 was amplified with immunoSEQ multiplex PCR. TCRdb ran MiXCR on the immunoSEQ multiplex PCR reads and lists one entry per CDR3 protein. The sample lists about 210,000 distinct CDR3 sequences, about 94% occurring once.

The sequence came from a human donor with Susac syndrome. The rearrangement joins TRBV6-2 or TRBV6-3 to TRBJ2-7, with D maybe TRBD1 (6 bases). Material: CD4+ T cells from PBMCs. The CDR3 DNA is TGTGCCAGCGGCAACTTCCGGGACAAAGGGAGACACGAGCAGTACTTC. It codes for CASGNFRDKGRHEQYF.